What follows are 2 T cell receptor beta chains derived from one specimen sequenced in a study of T cells in Graves' hyperthyroidism and ophthalmopathy. Amplified TCR beta CDR3 regions came from RNA transcripts. The HTBI set primed first-round TCR CDR3 RT-PCR. TCRdb reprocessed the multiplex PCR reads via MiXCR and lists one record per CDR3 protein. Among some 760,000 distinct CDR3 sequences listed, less than 15% were seen once. Sequencing input: blood. The receptors were gathered from a woman between 18 and 29 years old with Graves' hyperthyroidism.

The chain recombines TRBV7-9 with TRBJ2-7, with TRBD2 matching 13 bases. CDR3 length: 16 residues. Per the germline V gene, CDR1 is SEHNR and CDR2 is FQNEAQ (reference sequence). The V and J ends lost 5 bases and 3 bases, in that order; junction bases with no gene match: 7. The CDR3 protein is CASSMGLAGPLYEQYF. CDR3 DNA sequence: TGTGCCAGCAGCATGGGACTAGCGGGACCTCTCTACGAGCAGTACTTC.

The chain joins TRBV12-3 or TRBV12-4 to TRBJ2-1; 8 bases fit TRBD2. The CDR3 is 12 amino acids. V lost 7 bases, J lost 9 bases, and 5 bases stayed unmatched. CDR3 bases: TGTGCCAGCACGAGCGGGAGCAGTGAGCAGTTCTTC. Residues: CASTSGSSEQFF.